These T cell receptor beta chains were read from a single sample in a study of shared clonotypes between healthy human individuals. Profiled with immunoSEQ multiplex PCR; TCRdb holds only in-frame clones, not every one. Of a few million clones in the sample, approximately 90% are singletons; the top ten hold approximately 0.39%. The sample was naive CD4+ T cells from PBMCs. Receptor source: a man aged 18 to 29 in good health. Some clones in this sample may be carry-over from other donors' samples. The CDR3 runs from the conserved cysteine through the conserved F or W. Each record gives: clone size, V gene, J gene, D gene, CDR3 protein, CDR3 DNA. D genes are given only for firm matches. Clone size is not always given. Where it is, it says once, few, many or a class for expanded clones.

>NA|TRBV4-3|TRBJ1-1|NA
CASSQVLGADTEAFF
TGCGCCAGCAGCCAGGTTTTGGGGGCGGACACTGAAGCTTTCTTT
>NA|TRBV25-1|TRBJ2-3|NA
CASSEQGRKEDTQYF
TGTGCCAGCAGTGAGCAGGGTAGGAAGGAAGATACGCAGTATTTT
>NA|TRBV30|TRBJ1-3|NA
CAWSVGFTGNTIYF
TGTGCCTGGAGTGTAGGTTTCACTGGAAACACCATATATTTT
>once|TRBV15|TRBJ1-5|NA
CATSRALTLTDSNQPQHF
TGTGCCACCAGCAGAGCTCTAACGTTGACAGATAGCAATCAGCCCCAGCATTTT
>NA|TRBV20-1|TRBJ1-1|NA
CSAPFGEAFF
TGCAGTGCCCCCTTCGGGGAAGCTTTCTTT
>NA|TRBV6-5|TRBJ1-4|NA
CASSLVLNEKLFF
TGTGCCAGCAGTTTGGTCCTAAATGAAAAACTGTTTTTT
>NA|TRBV6-1|TRBJ1-2|NA
CASSDRENYGYTF
TGTGCCAGCAGTGACCGGGAGAACTATGGCTACACCTTC
>NA|TRBV10-2|TRBJ2-1|TRBD2
CASMLAGVSNEQFF
TGCGCCAGCATGCTAGCGGGAGTAAGCAATGAGCAGTTCTTC
>NA|TRBV2|TRBJ2-1|TRBD2
CASRISGGAYNEQFF
TGTGCCAGCAGGATTAGCGGGGGAGCCTACAATGAGCAGTTCTTC
>NA|TRBV12-5|TRBJ2-1|TRBD2
CASGRGSGGSYNEQFF
TGTGCTAGTGGCCGGGGGAGCGGGGGATCCTACAATGAGCAGTTCTTC
>NA|TRBV5-6|TRBJ1-2|NA
CASSLATGNYGYTF
TGTGCCAGCAGCTTGGCCACGGGAAACTATGGCTACACCTTC